This T cell receptor (beta chain) was captured by sequencing in a study of cytomegalovirus exposure and HLA in healthy donors. Study conclusions and caveats: High sensitivity and specificity were reportedly achieved when the classifier diagnosed cytomegalovirus status.

In the case of this clone: The antigen remains unidentified.

The donors were members of the validation cohort, which comprised 120 subjects and was separate from the first cohort of fewer than 700 subjects. Only in-frame clones appear in the TCRdb table, and some are missing; sequencing was by immunoSEQ multiplex PCR. Of 110,000 or so clones listed, approximately 89% are singletons. This clonotype originated in a man younger than 35 in good health and CMV-seronegative. Sequenced sample: PBMCs.

The CDR3 here is CASSPSQGALPYEQYF. The CDR3 DNA follows: TGCGCCAGCAGCCCCTCACAGGGGGCGCTTCCCTACGAGCAGTACTTC. The chain recombines TRBV5-1 with TRBJ2-7; 9 bases agree with TRBD1. Looked up from germline, CDR1 is SGHRS and CDR2 is YFSETQ. The CDR3 has 16 residues. Germline trimming cut 4 bases from V and 2 bases from J; bases unmatched to any gene: 10.